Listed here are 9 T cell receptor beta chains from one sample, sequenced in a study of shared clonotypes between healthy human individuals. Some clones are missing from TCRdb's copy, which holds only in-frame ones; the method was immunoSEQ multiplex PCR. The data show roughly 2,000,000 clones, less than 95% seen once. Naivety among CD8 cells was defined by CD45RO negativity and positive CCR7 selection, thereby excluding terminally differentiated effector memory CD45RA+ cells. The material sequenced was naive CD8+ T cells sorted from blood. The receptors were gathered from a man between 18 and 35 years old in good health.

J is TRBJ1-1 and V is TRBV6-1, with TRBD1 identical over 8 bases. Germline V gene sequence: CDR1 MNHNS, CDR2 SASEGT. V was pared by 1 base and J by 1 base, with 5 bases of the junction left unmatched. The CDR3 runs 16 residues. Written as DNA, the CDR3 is TGTGCCAGCAGTGAAGGGACAGGGTTGGGGAACACTGAAGCTTTCTTT. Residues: CASSEGTGLGNTEAFF.

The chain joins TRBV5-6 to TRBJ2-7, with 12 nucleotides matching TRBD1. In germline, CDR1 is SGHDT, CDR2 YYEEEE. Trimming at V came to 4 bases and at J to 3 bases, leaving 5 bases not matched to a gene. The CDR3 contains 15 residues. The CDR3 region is CASSMGTGGYYEQYF. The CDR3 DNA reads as TGTGCCAGCAGCATGGGGACAGGGGGCTACTACGAGCAGTACTTC.

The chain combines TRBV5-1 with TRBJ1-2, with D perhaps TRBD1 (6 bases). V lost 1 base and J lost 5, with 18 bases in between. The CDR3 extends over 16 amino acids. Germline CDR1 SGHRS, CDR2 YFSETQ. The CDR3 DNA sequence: TGCGCCAGCAGCTTGATGTTCCTCGAACAGGGTTATGGCTACACCTTC. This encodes CASSLMFLEQGYGYTF. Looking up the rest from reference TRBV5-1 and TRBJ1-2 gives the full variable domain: KAGVTQTPRYLIKTRGQQVTLSCSPISGHRSVSWYQQTPGQGLQFLFEYFSETQRNKGNFPGRFSGRQFSNSRSEMNVSTLELGDSALYLCASSLMFLEQGYGYTFGSGTRLTVV.

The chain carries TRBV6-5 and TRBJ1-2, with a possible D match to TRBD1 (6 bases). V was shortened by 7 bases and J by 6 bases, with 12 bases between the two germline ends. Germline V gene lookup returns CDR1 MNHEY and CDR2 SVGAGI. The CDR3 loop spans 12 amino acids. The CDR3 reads CASTLTGNGYTF. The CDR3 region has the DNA TGTGCCAGCACTCTAACAGGGAATGGCTACACCTTC.

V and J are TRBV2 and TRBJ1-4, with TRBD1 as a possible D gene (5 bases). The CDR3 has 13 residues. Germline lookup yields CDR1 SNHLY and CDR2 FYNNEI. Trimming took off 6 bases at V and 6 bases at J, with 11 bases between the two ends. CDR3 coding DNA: TGTGCCAGCAGCGGGCAGACAGATGAAAAACTGTTTTTT. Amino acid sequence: CASSGQTDEKLFF.

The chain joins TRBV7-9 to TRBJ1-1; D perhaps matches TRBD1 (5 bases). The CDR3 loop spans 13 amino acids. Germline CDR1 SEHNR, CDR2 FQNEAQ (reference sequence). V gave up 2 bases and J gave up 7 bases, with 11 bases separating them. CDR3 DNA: TGTGCCAGCAGCTTAAGACAGAGCGTTGAAGCTTTCTTT. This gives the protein CASSLRQSVEAFF.

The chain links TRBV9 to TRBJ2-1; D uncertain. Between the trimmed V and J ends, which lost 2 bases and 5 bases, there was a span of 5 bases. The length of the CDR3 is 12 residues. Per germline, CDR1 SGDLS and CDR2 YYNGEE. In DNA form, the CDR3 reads TGTGCCAGCAGCGTTCAAAACAATGAGCAGTTCTTC. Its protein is CASSVQNNEQFF.

CDR3 in amino acids: CASSPLGGQPQHF. The CDR3 DNA is TGTGCCAGTAGTCCGCTCGGAGGTCAGCCCCAGCATTTT. The rearrangement joins TRBV19 to TRBJ1-5, with D uncertain. V lost 5 bases to trimming and J lost 6 bases, with 11 bases between them. Germline V gene sequence: CDR1 LNHDA, CDR2 SQIVND (reference sequence). The CDR3 length is 13 residues.

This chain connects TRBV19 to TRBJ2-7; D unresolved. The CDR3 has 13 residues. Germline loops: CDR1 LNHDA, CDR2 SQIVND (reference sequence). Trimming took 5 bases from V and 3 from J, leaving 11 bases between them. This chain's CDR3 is CASSYRSRYEQYF. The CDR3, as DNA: TGTGCCAGTAGTTACAGAAGCCGCTACGAGCAGTACTTC.